Presented here are 20 T cell receptor beta chains from one specimen sequenced in a study of blood T cell repertoires in COVID-19. The table came from immunoSEQ multiplex PCR; TCRdb's copy has only in-frame clones and leaves some out. The sample yields roughly 200,000 clones, approximately 90% seen once. The sample comprised peripheral blood. These receptors all stem from a man older than 75 with acute or convalescent COVID-19.

The table lists this clone with a few counts. The chain uses TRBV28 and TRBJ2-7, with 14 bases identical to TRBD2. Germline CDR1 reads MDHEN; CDR2 reads SYDVKM. CDR3 length: 16 amino acids. V gave up 4 bases and J gave up 6 bases; unmatched junction bases: 8. CDR3 coding DNA: TGTGCCAGCAGTTCAACGGGACTAGCGGGAGTTGGCGAGCAGTACTTC. Residues: CASSSTGLAGVGEQYF.

The V and J genes are TRBV5-5 and TRBJ2-1; unclear D gene. The CDR3 has 15 residues. V was cut by 0 bases and J by 0 bases, with 7 bases left in between. CDR1 and CDR2 from the germline V gene are SGHKS and YYEKEE (reference sequence). The CDR3 here is CASSLVSSSYNEQFF. For the CDR3, the DNA is TGTGCCAGCAGCTTGGTATCGAGCTCCTACAATGAGCAGTTCTTC.

In its sample, this clone was seen many times. The genes are TRBV11-2 and TRBJ1-2; no clear D. Germline V gene lookup returns CDR1 SGHAT and CDR2 FQNNGV. The ends were cut back, 1 base at V and 2 bases at J, with 11 bases in the middle. The CDR3 contains 15 residues. The CDR3 DNA follows: TGTGCCAGCAGCTTAGTGCAGGCTTGGAACTATGGCTACACCTTC. Translating gives CASSLVQAWNYGYTF.

This chain uses TRBV7-9 with TRBJ2-7; 7 bases fit TRBD1. Germline assignment: CDR1 SEHNR and CDR2 FQNEAQ (reference sequence). This CDR3 is 15 amino acids long. The V and J ends lost 6 bases and 1 base, in that order; junction bases with no gene match: 9. The CDR3: CASSLLGQVSYEQYF. CDR3 nucleotide sequence: TGTGCCAGCAGTCTCCTTGGACAGGTTTCCTACGAGCAGTACTTC. The variable domain in full, with the rest retrieved from reference TRBV7-9 and TRBJ2-7, is DTGVSQNPRHKITKRGQNVTFRCDPISEHNRLYWYRQTLGQGPEFLTYFQNEAQLEKSRLLSDRFSAERPKGSFSTLEIQRTEQGDSAMYLCASSLLGQVSYEQYFGPGTRLTVT.

This rearrangement joins TRBV19 to TRBJ2-5; a weak D match, TRBD1 (6 bases). Looked up from germline, CDR1 is LNHDA and CDR2 is SQIVND (reference sequence). V was pared by 3 bases and J by 1 base, with 12 bases between. CDR3 length: 15 amino acids. CDR3: CASSIWGPLQETQYF. The CDR3, as DNA: TGTGCCAGTAGTATTTGGGGGCCCCTCCAAGAGACCCAGTACTTC.

The chain is built from TRBV7-2 and TRBJ1-6, with D possibly being TRBD1 (6 bases). This CDR3 has 15 residues. Germline-derived CDR1 and CDR2 are SGHTA and FQGNSA. Trimming took 0 bases from V and 9 from J, leaving 12 bases between them. Here the CDR3 reads CASSLATGGGSPLHF. DNA for the CDR3: TGTGCCAGCAGCTTAGCGACAGGAGGAGGTTCACCCCTCCACTTT. Complete variable domain (other parts from reference TRBV7-2 and TRBJ1-6): GAGVSQSPSNKVTEKGKDVELRCDPISGHTALYWYRQSLGQGLEFLIYFQGNSAPDKSGLPSDRFSAERTGGSVSTLTIQRTQQEDSAVYLCASSLATGGGSPLHFGNGTRLTVT.

This clone was picked up one time. This chain joins TRBV29-1 and TRBJ2-3, with no clear D. V was trimmed by 6 bases and J by 3 bases, leaving 10 bases between them. Germline CDR1 SQVTM, CDR2 ANQGSEA. This CDR3 comprises 12 residues. The CDR3 reads CSVSIGTDTQYF. The CDR3 nucleotides are TGCAGCGTATCTATCGGGACAGATACGCAGTATTTT.

This sequence joins TRBV12-3 or TRBV12-4 and TRBJ1-2; no definite D call. Trimming removed 1 base from V and 3 bases from J, with 3 bases in between. The length of the CDR3 is 12 residues. The CDR3 reads CASSLGHYGYTF. The DNA of the CDR3 is TGTGCCAGCAGTTTAGGGCACTATGGCTACACCTTC.

The chain joins TRBV7-2 to TRBJ1-5; D perhaps matches TRBD1 (5 bases). Germline V lookup: CDR1 SGHTA, CDR2 FQGNSA. V was trimmed by 5 bases and J by 7 bases, leaving 12 bases between them. CDR3 size: 13 residues. The CDR3 protein is CASSARVSQPQHF. CDR3 nucleotide sequence: TGTGCCAGCAGCGCCAGGGTATCCCAGCCCCAGCATTTT.

V and J are TRBV7-2 and TRBJ1-1; weak D call: TRBD1 (5 bases). The CDR3 length is 15 residues. The V end was cut by 3 bases, the J end by 2 bases, with 13 bases between. Germline loops: CDR1 SGHTA, CDR2 FQGNSA. The DNA of the CDR3 is TGTGCCAGCAGCTTGAGCTCACAGGTAAACACTGAAGCTTTCTTT. It encodes CASSLSSQVNTEAFF.

The genes are TRBV28 and TRBJ2-3; TRBD2 matches at 14 bases. The CDR3 length is 15 residues. V lost 5 bases and J lost 4; bases outside the gene matches: 2. Germline CDR1 reads MDHEN; CDR2 reads SYDVKM. The CDR3 is CASSAGLAGADTQYF. CDR3 DNA: TGTGCCAGCAGTGCGGGACTAGCGGGAGCAGATACGCAGTATTTT.

In its sample, this clone was seen a few times. The V call is TRBV7-2, the J call TRBJ2-5, with 13 bases aligning to TRBD2. The CDR3 extends over 17 amino acids. V shed 4 bases and J 4 bases; nucleotides not matched to a gene: 9. Germline V gene data show CDR1 as SGHTA and CDR2 as FQGNSA. The CDR3 DNA reads as TGTGCCAGCAGCTCCAAACTAGCGGGAGGGCCAGGAGAGACCCAGTACTTC. Translating gives CASSSKLAGGPGETQYF. The full variable domain, its missing parts supplied by reference TRBV7-2 and TRBJ2-5, is GAGVSQSPSNKVTEKGKDVELRCDPISGHTALYWYRQSLGQGLEFLIYFQGNSAPDKSGLPSDRFSAERTGGSVSTLTIQRTQQEDSAVYLCASSSKLAGGPGETQYFGPGTRLLVL.

The chain uses TRBV21-1 and TRBJ1-5. TRBV21-1 counts as a pseudogene. The CDR3 covers 16 residues. The CDR3 region is CASSPPGRTGDQPQHF. The CDR3 DNA reads as TGTGCCAGCAGCCCTCCGGGACGGACGGGGGATCAGCCCCAGCATTTT.

The chain has TRBV9 and TRBJ2-7; 8 bases are a match to TRBD2. The junction had 10 bases not matched to a gene; V was cut back by 4 bases and J by 7 bases. There are 14 residues in the CDR3. Germline V gene sequence: CDR1 SGDLS, CDR2 YYNGEE. CDR3 DNA sequence: TGTGCCAGCAGCAACCGGACTAGCCGTCTAGAGCAGTACGTC. Translation: CASSNRTSRLEQYV.

V is TRBV19 and J is TRBJ1-1; a possible D gene is TRBD1 (5 bases). Per the germline V gene, CDR1 is LNHDA and CDR2 is SQIVND (reference sequence). CDR3 length: 14 amino acids. Trimming cost V 4 bases and J 3 bases, with 12 bases left between them. This CDR3 reads CASSTGGQDTEAFF. The DNA for the CDR3 is TGTGCCAGTAGTACCGGGGGTCAGGACACTGAAGCTTTCTTT.

The chain joins TRBV7-9 to TRBJ2-7; weak D call: TRBD1 (5 bases). Germline assignment: CDR1 SEHNR and CDR2 FQNEAQ (reference sequence). The V gene lost 1 base and the J gene lost 6 bases, with 10 bases spanning the gap. The CDR3 totals 13 residues. The CDR3 spells CASSLGQGAEQYV. As DNA, the CDR3 is TGTGCCAGCAGCTTAGGGCAGGGCGCCGAGCAGTACGTC.

This chain links TRBV19 with TRBJ1-2; D unclear. The CDR3 sequence is 14 residues long. The germline CDR1 and CDR2 sequences are LNHDA and SQIVND (reference sequence). V dropped 1 base and J dropped 1 base, with 7 bases sitting between them. The CDR3 region has the DNA TGTGCCAGTAGTATAGGGCAGGATAACTATGGCTACACCTTC. Translated, it gives CASSIGQDNYGYTF.

This chain uses TRBV7-2 with TRBJ1-4, with 7 nucleotides matching TRBD1. CDR1 and CDR2 (germline): SGHTA, FQGNSA. With V trimmed by 7 bases and J by 4 bases, 3 bases remained unmatched. The CDR3 sequence is 13 residues long. The CDR3 is CASNTGVNEKLFF. The CDR3 DNA follows: TGTGCCAGCAATACAGGGGTTAATGAAAAACTGTTTTTT.

This rearrangement joins TRBV4-2 to TRBJ2-1, with a weak D call TRBD2 (6 bases). Germline CDR1 is LGHNA and CDR2 is YNFKEQ. This CDR3 spans 17 amino acids. The V gene lost 0 bases and the J gene lost 8 bases, with 20 bases spanning the gap. Here the CDR3 reads CASSQEAGTLAIYEQFF. DNA for the CDR3: TGTGCCAGCAGCCAAGAAGCCGGGACTCTAGCGATATATGAGCAGTTCTTC.

This chain uses TRBV21-1 with TRBJ2-1; the table calls TRBD2, which could not be checked here. TRBV21-1 represents a pseudogene. This CDR3 contains 18 residues. Here the CDR3 DNA reads TGTGCCAGCAGCTTACGGACTAGCGGGAGATTGGGTTACAATGAGCAGTTCTTC. Its translation: CASSLRTSGRLGYNEQFF.